Each of the 15 T cell receptor beta chains below was sequenced from the same sample in a study of prognosis after radiotherapy for stage I lung cancer. Two rounds of multiplex PCR amplified TCR beta CDR3 from genomic DNA. The use of primers specific to each TRBV and TRBJ gene characterized first-round PCR. Each CDR3 protein is one row after TCRdb ran MiXCR on the multiplex PCR reads. The table includes about 17,000 distinct CDR3 sequences, approximately 17% detected once. The sequenced sample was PBMCs, obtained before or after stereotactic body radiation therapy (not recorded which). These receptors all stem from a donor aged 50 or older with non-small cell lung cancer.

This clonotype appeared many times. The J gene is TRBJ2-7, the V gene TRBV14; D is perhaps TRBD2 (6 bases). Germline V gives CDR1 SGHDN, CDR2 FVKESK. Trimming left V 11 bases short and J 6 bases short, with 14 bases between. CDR3 size: 11 residues. CDR3 protein: CASGGRGEQYF. In DNA, the CDR3 is TGTGCCTCAGGAGGGCGGGGCGAGCAGTACTTC. The complete variable domain, with remaining parts taken from reference TRBV14 and TRBJ2-7, reads EAGVTQFPSHSVIEKGQTVTLRCDPISGHDNLYWYRRVMGKEIKFLLHFVKESKQDESGMPNNRFLAERTGGTYSTLKVQPAELEDSGVYFCASGGRGEQYFGPGTRLTVT.

There are many counts of this clonotype. The genes are TRBV28 and TRBJ2-7, with D perhaps assigned TRBD1 or TRBD2 (5 bases each). V lost 2 bases and J 4 bases, leaving 18 bases between the germline ends. Per the germline V gene, CDR1 is MDHEN and CDR2 is SYDVKM. CDR3 size: 16 residues. CDR3 nucleotide sequence: TGTGCCAGCAGTTTAATCGGGGCTGCTGTTCCTTACGAGCAGTACTTC. Protein: CASSLIGAAVPYEQYF.

Regarding this clonotype: Given a much more abundant clone one base away, this may be a read error. This CDR3 fails to terminate in the conserved phenylalanine or tryptophan, so it likely reflects a read error. This chain links TRBV6-6 with TRBJ1-1, with no clear D. Trimming took off 0 bases at V and 2 bases at J, with 4 bases between the two ends. CDR1 and CDR2 from the germline V gene are MNHNY and SVGAGI (reference sequence). CDR3 length: 13 amino acids. The CDR3 DNA reads TGTGCCAGCAGTTACTCGCGTAACACTGAAGCTTTCTTA. Protein: CASSYSRNTEAFL.

Ten or more counts support this clonotype. This chain's CDR3 is CASSPPIGEASRQFF. DNA for the CDR3: TGTGCCAGCAGCCCCCCTATCGGTGAGGCGAGTCGTCAGTTCTTC. This chain links TRBV5-4 with TRBJ2-1; D not certain. The CDR3 is 15 amino acids. Germline CDR1 and CDR2: SGHNT and YYREEE (reference sequence). Trimming pared 4 bases from V and 13 bases from J, leaving 24 bases between.

As for this clonotype: The conserved closing phenylalanine or tryptophan is absent in this CDR3, likely reflecting a read error. J is TRBJ1-5 and V is TRBV4-1; D remains ambiguous. CDR3 size: 16 residues. V was clipped by 0 bases and J by 0 bases, with 9 bases between them. Per the germline V gene, CDR1 is MGHRA and CDR2 is YSYEKL. The CDR3 here is CASSQERLDSNQPQHL. The CDR3 DNA reads TGCGCCAGCAGCCAAGAGCGGCTTGATAGCAATCAGCCCCAGCATCTT.

V is TRBV29-1 and J is TRBJ1-4; 8 nucleotides align to TRBD1. With 4 bases clipped from V and 7 bases from J, the junction kept 11 bases outside the gene matches. Per germline, CDR1 SQVTM and CDR2 ANQGSEA. The CDR3 loop spans 15 amino acids. The CDR3 reads CSVVPPGGAGEKLFF. CDR3 sequence (DNA): TGCAGCGTTGTTCCTCCAGGGGGCGCTGGTGAAAAACTGTTTTTT.

This clonotype was seen ten or more times. The V call is TRBV20-1, the J call TRBJ1-1; possibly TRBD1 for D (5 bases). With 0 bases removed from V and 3 bases from J, the gap between germline ends came to 11 bases. The germline gives CDR1 DFQATT, CDR2 SNEGSKA (reference sequence). This CDR3 comprises 14 residues. The CDR3 bases are TGCAGTGCTAGAGATATACGGGGGGACACTGAAGCTTTCTTT. Its translation is CSARDIRGDTEAFF.

Of note for this clonotype: A read error may explain this, as a much larger clone is one base away. This sequence joins TRBV7-9 and TRBJ2-5, with D possibly matching TRBD1 (5 bases). The CDR3 is 15 amino acids. In germline, CDR1 is SEHNR, CDR2 FQNEAQ (reference sequence). This chain's CDR3 is CATSPRGRDQETQYF. As DNA, the CDR3 is TGTGCCACCAGCCCTAGAGGCAGGGACCAAGAGACCCAGTACTTC.

At least ten counts were recorded for this clonotype. V and J are TRBV28 and TRBJ2-5; D is tentatively TRBD1 or TRBD2 (5 bases each). CDR1 is MDHEN and CDR2 is SYDVKM in the germline V gene. The V end was cut by 1 base, the J end by 5 bases, with 11 bases between. The CDR3 length is 14 residues. The CDR3 bases are TGTGCCAGCAGTTTATACCTAGCAGGGGAGACCCAGTACTTC. Translation: CASSLYLAGETQYF.

This clonotype appeared many times. The chain joins TRBV7-2 to TRBJ2-1; 9 bases are a match to TRBD2. Germline-derived CDR1 and CDR2 are SGHTA and FQGNSA. The CDR3 runs 17 residues. J gave up 4 bases and V 5 bases, and 12 bases lay outside the gene matches. The CDR3 coding sequence is TGTGCCAGCAGCCAAGGGCCTAGCGGGAAGATGTACAATGAGCAGTTCTTC. Its translation: CASSQGPSGKMYNEQFF.

This clonotype is medium-sized. This sequence joins TRBV6-1 and TRBJ1-2, with 8 nucleotides matching TRBD1. In germline, CDR1 is MNHNS, CDR2 SASEGT. With 5 bases clipped from V and 4 bases from J, the junction kept 9 bases outside the gene matches. This CDR3 comprises 15 residues. The DNA for the CDR3 is TGTGCCAGCAGTACCCGGACAGGGCGTGTCTATGGCTACACCTTC. This gives the protein CASSTRTGRVYGYTF.

This clonotype was recorded many times. The chain couples TRBV28 to TRBJ1-2; D is uncertain. V was trimmed by 5 bases and J by 5 bases, leaving 18 bases between them. The CDR3 sequence is 15 residues long. CDR1 and CDR2 (germline): MDHEN, SYDVKM. The chain's CDR3 is CASSPHGPPIYGYTF. CDR3 DNA sequence: TGTGCCAGCAGTCCCCATGGGCCACCAATTTATGGCTACACCTTC.

The J gene is TRBJ1-1, the V gene TRBV11-2; weak D call: TRBD1 (5 bases). Looked up from germline, CDR1 is SGHAT and CDR2 is FQNNGV. V lost 1 base to trimming and J lost 4 bases, with 10 bases between them. The CDR3 covers 14 residues. The CDR3 region is CASSLVQDSTEAFF. DNA for the CDR3: TGTGCCAGCAGCTTAGTACAGGATTCCACTGAAGCTTTCTTT.

This clonotype was detected only a few times. The CDR3 does not close with the conserved phenylalanine or tryptophan, likely indicating a read error. The V and J genes are TRBV11-3 and TRBJ1-2, with 7 nucleotides matching TRBD1. Germline V gene lookup returns CDR1 SGHNT and CDR2 YENEEA. The CDR3 is made up of 14 amino acids. CDR3 amino acids: CASSSTQGIYSYTL. CDR3 coding DNA: TGTGCCAGCAGCTCAACACAGGGGATCTATAGCTACACCCTC.

A word on this clonotype: Being one base from a much bigger clone, this may be a read error. The chain recombines TRBV3-1 with TRBJ2-3; tentative D call: TRBD2 (5 bases). CDR3 length equals 12 residues. V dropped 7 bases and J dropped 6 bases, with 11 bases sitting between them. Germline assignment: CDR1 LGHDT and CDR2 YNNKEL (reference sequence). Here the CDR3 DNA reads TGTGCCAGCACGAGGGAAACGGATACGCAGTATTTT. Translated, it gives CASTRETDTQYF.